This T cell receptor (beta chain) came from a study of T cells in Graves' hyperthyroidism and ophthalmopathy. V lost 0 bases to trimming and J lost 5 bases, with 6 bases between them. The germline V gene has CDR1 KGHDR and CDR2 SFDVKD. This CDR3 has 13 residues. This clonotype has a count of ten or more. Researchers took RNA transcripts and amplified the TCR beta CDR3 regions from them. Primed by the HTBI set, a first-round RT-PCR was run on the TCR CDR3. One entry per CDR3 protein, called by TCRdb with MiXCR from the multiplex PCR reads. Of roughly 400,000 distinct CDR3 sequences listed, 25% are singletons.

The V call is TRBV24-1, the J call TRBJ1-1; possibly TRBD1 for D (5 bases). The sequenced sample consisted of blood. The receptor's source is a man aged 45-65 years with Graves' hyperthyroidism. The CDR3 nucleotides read TGTGCCACCAGTGATTTGGGGGGTACTGAAGCTTTCTTT. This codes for CATSDLGGTEAFF.